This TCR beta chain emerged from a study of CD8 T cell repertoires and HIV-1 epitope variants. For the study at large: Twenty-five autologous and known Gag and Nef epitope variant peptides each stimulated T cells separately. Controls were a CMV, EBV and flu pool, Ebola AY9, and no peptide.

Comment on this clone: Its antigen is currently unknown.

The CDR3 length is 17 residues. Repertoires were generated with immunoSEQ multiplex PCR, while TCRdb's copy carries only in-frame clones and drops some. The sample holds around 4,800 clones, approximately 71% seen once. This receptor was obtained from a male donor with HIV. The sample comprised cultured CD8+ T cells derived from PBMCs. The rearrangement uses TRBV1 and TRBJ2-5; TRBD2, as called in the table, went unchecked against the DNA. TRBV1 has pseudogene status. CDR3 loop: CTSSQLSGLAGVETQYF. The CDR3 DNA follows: TGCACCAGCAGCCAACTTTCGGGACTAGCGGGGGTAGAGACCCAGTACTTC.